This T cell receptor (beta chain) derives from a study of cytomegalovirus exposure and HLA in healthy donors. 60 Vbeta and 13 Jbeta primers were used in PCR. TCRdb's table, derived via immunoSEQ multiplex PCR, lists solely in-frame clones and lacks some. The repertoire holds under 150,000 clones, with about 79% as singletons. This CDR3 is built from 13 residues. The V gene lost 6 bases and the J gene lost 1 base, with 9 bases spanning the gap. Germline V CDR1 and CDR2: MNHEY, SVGAGI. The sequencing input was PBMCs. V usage is TRBV6-5 and J usage is TRBJ2-5; D not certain. This clonotype originated in a man in his fifties or sixties in good health and CMV-seronegative. In DNA, the CDR3 is TGTGCCAGCAGGAATAGTGGCCAAGAGACCCAGTACTTC. This codes for CASRNSGQETQYF.